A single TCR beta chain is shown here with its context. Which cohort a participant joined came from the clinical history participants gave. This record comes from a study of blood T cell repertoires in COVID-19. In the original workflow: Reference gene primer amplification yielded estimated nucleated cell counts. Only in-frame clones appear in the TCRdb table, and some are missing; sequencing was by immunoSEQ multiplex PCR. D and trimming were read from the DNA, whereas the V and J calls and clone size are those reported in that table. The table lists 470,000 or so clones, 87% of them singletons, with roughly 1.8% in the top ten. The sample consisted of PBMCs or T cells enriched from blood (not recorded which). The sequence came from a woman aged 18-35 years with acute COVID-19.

CDR3 sequence: CSVEDRLQRPYEQYF. In DNA, the CDR3 is TGCAGCGTTGAAGATCGGCTGCAGCGCCCCTACGAGCAGTACTTC. V gene TRBV29-1 combines with J gene TRBJ2-7; the D is unclear. CDR1 is SQVTM, CDR2 ANQGSEA, per germline. The V end lost 0 bases, the J end lost 2 bases, and 14 bases lay between the germline ends. The CDR3 sequence is 15 residues long.